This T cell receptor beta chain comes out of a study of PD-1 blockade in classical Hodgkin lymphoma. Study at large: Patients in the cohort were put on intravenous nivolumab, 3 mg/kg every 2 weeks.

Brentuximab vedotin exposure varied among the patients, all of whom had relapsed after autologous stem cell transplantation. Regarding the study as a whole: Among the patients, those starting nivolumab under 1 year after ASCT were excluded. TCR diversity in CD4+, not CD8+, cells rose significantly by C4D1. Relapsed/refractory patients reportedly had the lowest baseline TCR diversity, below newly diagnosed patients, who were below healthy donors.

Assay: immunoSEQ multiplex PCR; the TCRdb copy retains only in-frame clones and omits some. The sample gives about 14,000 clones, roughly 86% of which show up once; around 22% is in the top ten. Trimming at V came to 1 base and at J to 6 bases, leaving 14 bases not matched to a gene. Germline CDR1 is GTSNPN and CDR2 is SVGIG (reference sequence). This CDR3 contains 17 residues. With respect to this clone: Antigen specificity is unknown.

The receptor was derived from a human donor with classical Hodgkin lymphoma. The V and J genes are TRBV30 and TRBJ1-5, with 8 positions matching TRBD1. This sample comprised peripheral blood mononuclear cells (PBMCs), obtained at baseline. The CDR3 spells CAWSGGEGQEICQPQHF. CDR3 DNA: TGTGCCTGGAGTGGGGGTGAGGGACAGGAAATTTGTCAGCCCCAGCATTTT.